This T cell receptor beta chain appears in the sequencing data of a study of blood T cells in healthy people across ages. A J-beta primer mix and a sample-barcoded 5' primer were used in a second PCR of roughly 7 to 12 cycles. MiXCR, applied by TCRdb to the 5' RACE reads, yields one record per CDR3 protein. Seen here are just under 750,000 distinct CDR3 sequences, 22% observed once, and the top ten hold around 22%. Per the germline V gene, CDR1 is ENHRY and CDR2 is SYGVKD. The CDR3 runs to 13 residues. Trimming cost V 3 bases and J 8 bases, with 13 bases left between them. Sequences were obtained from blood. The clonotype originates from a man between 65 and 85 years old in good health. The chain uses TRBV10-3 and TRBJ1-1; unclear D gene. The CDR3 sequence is CAISERGPQEAFF. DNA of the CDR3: TGTGCCATCAGTGAACGAGGACCCCAAGAAGCTTTCTTT.